This TCR beta chain was retrieved from a study of regulatory T cells in long-lasting Graves disease. Germline CDR1 is MGHRA and CDR2 is YSYEKL. Trimming took 0 bases from V and 0 from J; bases not matched to a gene: 4. The CDR3 sequence is 17 residues long. Construction of TCR beta libraries relied on iRepertoire HTBI primers and on Arm-PCR targeting CDR3 regions. A single record per CDR3 protein comes from TCRdb applying MiXCR to the multiplex PCR reads. The profile covers 350,000 to 500,000 distinct CDR3 sequences, with 12% to 15% appearing a single time and over 15% taken by the ten largest. Time point: newly diagnosed GD, antithyroid drugs for less than 3 months. With RNA extracted from PBMCs as input, the TCR library was made. In addition, the sample was reused for a study of T cells in Graves' hyperthyroidism and ophthalmopathy.

This TCR derives from a woman between 50 and 59 years old with Graves disease. Source: peripheral blood mononuclear cells (PBMCs), taken at new diagnosis, from a patient treated with antithyroid drugs. The chain combines TRBV4-1 with TRBJ2-3, with 9 bases that match TRBD2. CDR3 amino acids: CASSQDRTSGSTDTQYF. The CDR3 DNA is TGCGCCAGCAGCCAAGATCGAACTAGCGGGAGCACAGATACGCAGTATTTT.